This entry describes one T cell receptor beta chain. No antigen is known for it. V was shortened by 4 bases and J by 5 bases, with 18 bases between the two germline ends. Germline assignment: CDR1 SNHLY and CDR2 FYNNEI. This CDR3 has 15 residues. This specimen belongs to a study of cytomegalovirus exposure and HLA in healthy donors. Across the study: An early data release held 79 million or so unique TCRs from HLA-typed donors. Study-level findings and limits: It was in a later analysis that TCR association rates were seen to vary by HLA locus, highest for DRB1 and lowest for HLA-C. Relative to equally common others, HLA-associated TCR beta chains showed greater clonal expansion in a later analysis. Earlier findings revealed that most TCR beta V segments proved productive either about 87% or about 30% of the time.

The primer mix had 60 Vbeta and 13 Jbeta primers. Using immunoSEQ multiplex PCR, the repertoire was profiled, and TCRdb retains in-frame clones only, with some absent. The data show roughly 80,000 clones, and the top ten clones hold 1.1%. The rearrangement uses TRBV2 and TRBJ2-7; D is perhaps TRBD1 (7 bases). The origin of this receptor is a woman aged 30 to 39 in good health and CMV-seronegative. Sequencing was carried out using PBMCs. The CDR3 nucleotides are TGTGCCAGCAGTGGTGTCCAGGGGGGCGTCCACGAGCAGTACTTC. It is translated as CASSGVQGGVHEQYF.